The 25 T cell receptor beta chains given below trace back to one sample, sequenced in a study of T cells after yellow fever vaccination. One entry per CDR3 protein results from TCRdb running MiXCR on the 5' RACE reads. Of 100,000 to 150,000 distinct CDR3 sequences listed, approximately 14% were seen once; the top ten hold roughly two fifths. This sample comprised CD8+ T cells sorted from PBMCs, obtained 5 days after the yellow fever booster vaccination. These receptors were obtained from a man aged 18 to 30 who received the YFV17D yellow fever vaccine.

This clonotype was seen ten or more times. This chain uses TRBV4-3 with TRBJ2-1, with 11 bases matching TRBD2. Germline assignment: CDR1 LGHNA and CDR2 YSLEER. This CDR3 spans 16 amino acids. The junction had 4 bases not matched to a gene; V was cut back by 3 bases and J by 3 bases. The CDR3 reads CASSQGLAVYYNEQFF. The CDR3 DNA reads TGCGCCAGCAGCCAGGGACTAGCGGTCTACTACAATGAGCAGTTCTTC.

This clonotype was counted a few times. The gene calls are TRBV15 and TRBJ1-2; D is unclear. Germline assignment: CDR1 LNHNV and CDR2 YYDKDF (reference sequence). This CDR3 contains 16 residues. V lost 3 bases to trimming and J lost 2 bases, with 16 bases between them. CDR3 sequence reads: CATSSAGRKLNYGYTF. CDR3 DNA: TGTGCCACCAGCAGCGCCGGGCGTAAGCTGAACTATGGCTACACCTTC.

The chain carries TRBV6-5 and TRBJ2-5; D not resolved. V gave up 4 bases and J gave up 4 bases, with 16 bases separating them. CDR1 is MNHEY, CDR2 SVGAGI, per germline. The CDR3 contains 15 residues. CDR3 bases: TGTGCCAGCAGTTCCGTAGACGGTAGTCGAGAGACCCAGTACTTC. It encodes CASSSVDGSRETQYF.

For the CDR3, the DNA is TGCGCCAGCAGCCTCGCGACAGGGGAAGGCACTGAAGCTTTCTTT. Protein product: CASSLATGEGTEAFF. J is TRBJ1-1 and V is TRBV5-1, with 8 bases aligning to TRBD1. V was pared by 4 bases and J by 4 bases, with 9 bases of the junction left unmatched. Germline CDR1 and CDR2: SGHRS and YFSETQ. This CDR3 has 15 residues.

This clonotype appeared many times. The chain employs TRBV4-3 and TRBJ2-3; possibly TRBD1 for D (5 bases). The CDR3 has 15 residues. The V gene lost 0 bases and the J gene lost 1 base, with 8 bases spanning the gap. From germline, CDR1 is LGHNA and CDR2 YSLEER. CDR3 sequence (DNA): TGCGCCAGCAGCCAAGAAAAGGGGCGCACAGATACGCAGTATTTT. Its translation is CASSQEKGRTDTQYF.

The gene calls are TRBV6-2 or TRBV6-3 and TRBJ2-5; maybe TRBD1 (5 bases). CDR1 and CDR2 from the germline V gene are MNHEY and SVGEGT. The CDR3 extends over 15 amino acids. Trimming shortened V by 2 bases and J by 3 bases, and 13 bases separated the two germline ends. CDR3 DNA sequence: TGTGCCAGCAGTTACATCAGGGAATTCGAAGAGACCCAGTACTTC. Its translation: CASSYIREFEETQYF.

The chain recombines TRBV6-2 or TRBV6-3 with TRBJ2-3, with 13 bases that match TRBD2. Trimming took 4 bases from V and 5 from J; bases not matched to a gene: 9. This CDR3 contains 17 residues. In germline, CDR1 is MNHEY, CDR2 SVGEGT. The CDR3 reads CASSLTTSGGTGDTQYF. Here the CDR3 DNA reads TGTGCCAGCAGTTTAACGACTAGCGGGGGGACCGGAGATACGCAGTATTTT.

The chain employs TRBV5-4 and TRBJ2-1; TRBD2 agrees at 8 bases. Germline values: CDR1 SGHNT, CDR2 YYREEE (reference sequence). The CDR3 spans 15 residues. After removal of 3 bases from V and 1 base from J, the junction contained 3 bases not matched to a gene. The CDR3 DNA sequence: TGTGCCAGCAGCTGGAGCGGGGGATCCTACAATGAGCAGTTCTTC. It yields the protein CASSWSGGSYNEQFF.

This clonotype was observed a handful of times. This chain connects TRBV20-1 to TRBJ2-6; 7 nucleotides align to TRBD2. Per the germline V gene, CDR1 is DFQATT and CDR2 is SNEGSKA (reference sequence). The CDR3 covers 19 residues. The V segment lost 0 bases and the J segment 1 base; nucleotides outside the gene matches: 12. This CDR3 reads CSARDPGDGGGSGANVLTF. Written as DNA, the CDR3 is TGCAGTGCTAGAGATCCGGGGGACGGCGGGGGATCTGGGGCCAACGTCCTGACTTTC.

The chain links TRBV6-5 to TRBJ1-1, with D perhaps TRBD1 (6 bases). Germline lookup yields CDR1 MNHEY and CDR2 SVGAGI. Trimming pared 6 bases from V and 3 bases from J, leaving 11 bases between. This CDR3 is 13 amino acids long. CDR3 nucleotides: TGTGCCAGCAGAACAGGGTGGGACACTGAAGCTTTCTTT. The encoded protein is CASRTGWDTEAFF.

This clonotype appeared a few times. J is TRBJ2-1 and V is TRBV7-9, with a weak D call TRBD2 (6 bases). The CDR3 length is 12 residues. In germline, CDR1 is SEHNR, CDR2 FQNEAQ (reference sequence). V gave up 11 bases and J gave up 0 bases, with 8 bases separating them. This CDR3 is CAVGSSYNEQFF. Written as DNA, the CDR3 is TGTGCCGTCGGGAGCTCCTACAATGAGCAGTTCTTC.

There are many counts of this clonotype. V and J are TRBV7-9 and TRBJ2-1, with 10 bases aligning to TRBD2. Germline CDR1 and CDR2: SEHNR and FQNEAQ (reference sequence). The CDR3 sequence is 18 residues long. Trimming took 0 bases from V and 1 from J; bases not matched to a gene: 6. The CDR3 coding sequence is TGTGCCAGCAGCTTAGCGCCAGTAGCGGGGGGATCCTACAATGAGCAGTTCTTC. Translated: CASSLAPVAGGSYNEQFF. Full variable domain (rest looked up from reference TRBV7-9 and TRBJ2-1): DTGVSQNPRHKITKRGQNVTFRCDPISEHNRLYWYRQTLGQGPEFLTYFQNEAQLEKSRLLSDRFSAERPKGSFSTLEIQRTEQGDSAMYLCASSLAPVAGGSYNEQFFGPGTRLTVL.

This clonotype was seen more than once but under ten times. V gene TRBV5-6 combines with J gene TRBJ1-2, with D unresolved. The CDR3 totals 13 residues. Germline V CDR1 and CDR2: SGHDT, YYEEEE. The V and J ends lost 0 bases and 7 bases respectively, with 10 bases between them. CDR3 sequence (DNA): TGTGCCAGCAGCTTGGTCCTACTTAGTGGCTACACCTTC. Encoded protein: CASSLVLLSGYTF. The full variable domain, in which reference TRBV5-6 and TRBJ1-2 provide the parts outside the CDR3, is DAGVTQSPTHLIKTRGQQVTLRCSPKSGHDTVSWYQQALGQGPQFIFQYYEEEERQRGNFPDRFSGHQFPNYSSELNVNALLLGDSALYLCASSLVLLSGYTFGSGTRLTVV.

The J gene is TRBJ1-1, the V gene TRBV7-9, with D maybe TRBD1 (6 bases). The CDR3 spans 13 residues. Trimming took 5 bases from V and 6 from J, leaving 13 bases between them. Germline assignment: CDR1 SEHNR and CDR2 FQNEAQ (reference sequence). The chain's CDR3 is CASSGRQVPEAFF. The CDR3 DNA follows: TGTGCCAGCAGCGGCAGACAGGTTCCTGAAGCTTTCTTT.

The chain carries TRBV6-4 and TRBJ2-1; 10 positions agree with TRBD2. The CDR3 totals 15 residues. V dropped 3 bases and J dropped 3; count of bases not matched to a gene: 2. Germline loops: CDR1 MRHNA, CDR2 SNTAGT. CDR3 amino acids: CASSEAGGNYNEQFF. DNA of the CDR3: TGTGCCAGCAGTGAAGCGGGGGGGAACTACAATGAGCAGTTCTTC.

J is TRBJ2-1 and V is TRBV19; 7 nucleotides agree with TRBD1. Per the germline V gene, CDR1 is LNHDA and CDR2 is SQIVND (reference sequence). This CDR3 spans 14 amino acids. Trimming removed 7 bases from V and 0 bases from J; junction bases left unmatched: 3. The CDR3: CASTWDSSYNEQFF. As DNA, the CDR3 is TGTGCCAGTACTTGGGACAGCTCCTACAATGAGCAGTTCTTC.

This clonotype was counted between two and nine times. The rearrangement links TRBV18 to TRBJ1-4; D remains ambiguous. The CDR3 has 14 residues. The V end lost 6 bases, the J end lost 0 bases, and 8 bases lay between the germline ends. CDR1 and CDR2 from the germline V gene are KGHSH and LQKENI. The chain's CDR3 is CASSRGPTNEKLFF. CDR3 bases: TGTGCCAGCTCTCGGGGTCCAACTAATGAAAAACTGTTTTTT.

This clonotype was seen a handful of times. The chain couples TRBV6-1 to TRBJ2-7; 8 bases are a match to TRBD2. The CDR3 extends over 13 amino acids. CDR1 is MNHNS and CDR2 is SASEGT in the germline V gene. The V gene end was trimmed by 10 bases and the J gene end by 4 bases; junction bases not matched to a gene: 9. The CDR3 region is CATRGGLGYEQYV. The CDR3 bases are TGTGCCACCCGGGGGGGGCTTGGATACGAGCAGTACGTC.

This clonotype was picked up many times. This sequence joins TRBV9 and TRBJ2-1; D not resolved. The CDR3 runs to 17 residues. The germline V gene has CDR1 SGDLS and CDR2 YYNGEE. V was clipped by 3 bases and J by 0 bases, with 16 bases between them. The CDR3, as DNA: TGTGCCAGCAGCGAGAACCTTGTTTCTGGCTCCTACAATGAGCAGTTCTTC. It encodes CASSENLVSGSYNEQFF.

The chain is built from TRBV2 and TRBJ1-2; tentatively, D is TRBD1 (5 bases). Per germline, CDR1 SNHLY and CDR2 FYNNEI. This CDR3 spans 10 amino acids. The germline V and J ends were trimmed by 7 bases and 14 bases, with 14 bases remaining between them. Written as DNA, the CDR3 is TGTGCCAGCAATGCAGGGTATTGGACCTTC. This codes for CASNAGYWTF. Using reference TRBV2 and TRBJ1-2 for the parts outside the CDR3, the full variable domain is EPEVTQTPSHQVTQMGQEVILRCVPISNHLYFYWYRQILGQKVEFLVSFYNNEISEKSEIFDDQFSVERPDGSNFTLKIRSTKLEDSAMYFCASNAGYWTFGSGTRLTVV.

There are a few counts of this clonotype. This chain links TRBV6-5 with TRBJ2-1; D might be TRBD2 (6 bases). Germline CDR1 and CDR2: MNHEY and SVGAGI. This CDR3 comprises 11 residues. V was pared by 8 bases and J by 7 bases, with 9 bases between. The CDR3 DNA reads as TGTGCCAGCCAGGAGGGGAATGAGCAGTTCTTC. This sequence encodes CASQEGNEQFF.

This clonotype was observed a handful of times. This sequence joins TRBV7-9 and TRBJ1-2; perhaps TRBD1 as D (5 bases). Germline CDR1 and CDR2: SEHNR and FQNEAQ (reference sequence). Trimming took 5 bases from V and 8 from J, leaving 12 bases between them. There are 12 residues in the CDR3. CDR3 coding DNA: TGTGCCAGCAGCCAGGCGGCAGGGGGCTACACCTTC. Its translation is CASSQAAGGYTF.

This clonotype has more than one count but fewer than ten. This sequence joins TRBV25-1 and TRBJ2-5, with D possibly being TRBD1 (5 bases). CDR3 length equals 13 residues. The ends were cut back, 4 bases at V and 5 bases at J, with 11 bases in the middle. CDR1 is MGHDK and CDR2 is SYGVNS in the germline V gene. The CDR3 DNA reads TGTGCCAGCAGTGTCAGGGTCCCCGAGACCCAGTACTTC. Translating gives CASSVRVPETQYF.

J is TRBJ2-5 and V is TRBV18; 10 nucleotides line up with TRBD2. CDR3 length equals 16 residues. Germline V CDR1 and CDR2: KGHSH, LQKENI. J was trimmed by 8 bases and V by 5 bases; bases with no gene match: 14. The CDR3, as DNA: TGTGCCAGCTCATGGAGCGGGGGGGCCGTCCGGCAAACCCAGTACTTC. Protein: CASSWSGGAVRQTQYF.

The sample holds a few counts of this clonotype. The CDR3 here is CASSQEPGGTGVGYGYTF. CDR3 DNA: TGTGCCAGCAGCCAAGAGCCTGGTGGGACAGGGGTTGGCTATGGCTACACCTTC. The chain is built from TRBV4-2 and TRBJ1-2, with 10 positions matching TRBD1. V trimming: 0 bases; J trimming: 4 bases; junction bases outside the gene matches: 11. Per germline, CDR1 LGHNA and CDR2 YNFKEQ. This CDR3 spans 18 amino acids.